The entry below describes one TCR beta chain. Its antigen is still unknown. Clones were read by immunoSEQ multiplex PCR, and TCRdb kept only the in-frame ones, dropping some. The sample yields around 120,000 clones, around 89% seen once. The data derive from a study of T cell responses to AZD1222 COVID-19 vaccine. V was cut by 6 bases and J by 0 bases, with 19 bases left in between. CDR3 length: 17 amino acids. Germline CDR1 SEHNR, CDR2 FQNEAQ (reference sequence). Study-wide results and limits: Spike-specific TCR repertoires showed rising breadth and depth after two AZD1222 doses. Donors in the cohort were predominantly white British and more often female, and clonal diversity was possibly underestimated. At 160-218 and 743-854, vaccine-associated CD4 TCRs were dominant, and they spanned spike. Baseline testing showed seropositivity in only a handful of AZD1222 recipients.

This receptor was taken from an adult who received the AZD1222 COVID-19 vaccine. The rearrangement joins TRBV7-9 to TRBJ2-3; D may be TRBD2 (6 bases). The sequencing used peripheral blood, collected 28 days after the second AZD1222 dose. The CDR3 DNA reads TGTGCCAGCAGGCTAGGAATAGGGACTGCTAGCACAGATACGCAGTATTTT. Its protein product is CASRLGIGTASTDTQYF.